One sample yielded the 7 T cell receptor beta chains listed below, sequenced in a study of beta chain features in type 1 diabetes. Whole-study findings and limits: Patients with Type 1 diabetes showed moderately but significantly shorter TCRB CDR3s in all four CD4+ subsets.

The entirety of the isolated RNA underwent reverse transcription, so expressed TCRB transcripts were sequenced. Measured with immunoSEQ multiplex PCR; TCRdb has only the in-frame clones, and not every one. The repertoire includes a few hundred thousand clones, 16% of them detected once, and 0.065% to 0.095% sits in the top ten. Antigen specificity for these receptors is unknown. Sequenced: naive CD4+ T cells from blood. The receptors were sampled from a man aged 25 to 40 with type 1 diabetes.

This clone appeared a few times. The CDR3 loop reads CASGRWTGMYQETQYF. CDR3 DNA sequence: TGTGCCAGCGGGAGATGGACAGGGATGTACCAAGAGACCCAGTACTTC. The chain combines TRBV7-9 with TRBJ2-5; 8 bases are shared with TRBD1. The CDR3 has 16 residues. Germline CDR1 is SEHNR and CDR2 is FQNEAQ (reference sequence). V lost 8 bases, J lost 0 bases, and 11 bases stayed unmatched.

This clone appeared a few times. The CDR3 nucleotides read TGTGCCAGCAGCGCCTCCCCTCGAGGTCTAGTAGAGACCCAGTACTTC. Amino acids: CASSASPRGLVETQYF. The V gene is TRBV7-2, the J gene TRBJ2-5, with D uncertain. Germline V lookup: CDR1 SGHTA, CDR2 FQGNSA. Trimming removed 5 bases at V and 4 bases at J, with 20 bases between. CDR3 length: 16 amino acids.

V gene TRBV25-1 combines with J gene TRBJ2-7; possibly TRBD1 for D (6 bases). Germline CDR1 and CDR2: MGHDK and SYGVNS. This CDR3 is 13 amino acids long. Trimming took off 7 bases at V and 2 bases at J, with 12 bases between the two ends. CDR3 loop: CASTFSGAYEQYF. The CDR3 DNA sequence: TGTGCCAGCACCTTCTCAGGGGCCTACGAGCAGTACTTC.

Concerning this clone itself: One end of the junction fails to match germline, which may point to a read error. The rearrangement uses TRBV28 and TRBJ2-1; the D is unclear. The CDR3 is 11 amino acids. Germline V gene sequence: CDR1 MDHEN, CDR2 SYDVKM. The CDR3 DNA sequence: TGTGCCAGCAGCAACTACGATGAGCAGTTCTTC. Its translation is CASSNYDEQFF. The full variable domain, with the rest looked up from reference TRBV28 and TRBJ2-1, is DVKVTQSSRYLVKRTGEKVFLECVQDMDHENMFWYRQDPGLGLRLIYFSYDVKMKEKGDIPEGYSVSREKKERFSLILESASTNQTSMYLCASSNYDEQFFGPGTRLTVL.

This clone was seen more than once but under ten times. The chain is built from TRBV30 and TRBJ1-1, with D tentatively TRBD1 (5 bases). Trimming left V 4 bases short and J 14 bases short, with 20 bases between. The CDR3 contains 12 residues. The germline V gene has CDR1 GTSNPN and CDR2 SVGIG (reference sequence). The CDR3 here is CAWTLPEVGGFF. CDR3 sequence (DNA): TGTGCCTGGACCCTACCGGAGGTTGGGGGATTCTTT.

The V call is TRBV29-1, the J call TRBJ2-3; 7 nucleotides match TRBD1. V was pared by 7 bases and J by 4 bases, with 11 bases of the junction left unmatched. CDR3 length: 14 residues. CDR1 and CDR2 from the germline V gene are SQVTM and ANQGSEA. CDR3 sequence: CSGKMGQRADTQYF. The CDR3 region has the DNA TGCAGCGGAAAGATGGGACAGAGGGCAGATACGCAGTATTTT.

This chain joins TRBV13 and TRBJ2-4, with D perhaps TRBD2 (6 bases). The germline V and J ends were trimmed by 4 bases and 7 bases, with 20 bases remaining between them. The CDR3 extends over 16 amino acids. Per germline, CDR1 PRHDT and CDR2 FYEKMQ (reference sequence). The DNA for the CDR3 is TGTGCCAGCAGCTCCGACCGGGGGAAGAAGAACAACATTCAGTACTTC. Amino acids: CASSSDRGKKNNIQYF.